The source of this T cell receptor (beta chain) is a study of shared clonotypes between healthy human individuals. Replicate PCRs run on sorted subsets employed 200 ng DNA, 25,000 to 35,000 T cell genomes. TCRdb keeps only in-frame clones here, not all; method: immunoSEQ multiplex PCR. The data contain over a million clones, approximately 80% of them singletons. The germline gives CDR1 SGHTA, CDR2 FQGNSA. V gave up 3 bases and J gave up 9 bases, with 12 bases separating them. The CDR3 runs to 13 residues. This clone appeared once. The clonotype originates from a young man in good health. Some clones in this sample may be carry-over from other donors' samples. Sequenced: memory CD4+ T cells from PBMCs. Subset of the sample: CD45RA-negative fraction. This chain uses TRBV7-2 with TRBJ2-1; D is unclear. The CDR3 DNA sequence: TGTGCCAGCAGCTTTATGGGCAGAGCTGAGCAGTTCTTC. It is translated as CASSFMGRAEQFF.